This entry concerns a single TCR beta chain. Assay: immunoSEQ multiplex PCR; the TCRdb copy retains only in-frame clones and omits some. The data show about 28,000 clones, about four fifths seen once. V shed 6 bases and J 3 bases; nucleotides not matched to a gene: 5. Germline-derived CDR1 and CDR2 are MNHEY and SMNVEV (reference sequence). There are 17 residues in the CDR3. This specimen comes from a study of radiotherapy plus CTLA-4 blockade in lung cancer. Sequenced material: peripheral blood, taken from a patient treated with radiotherapy plus ipilimumab. The chain employs TRBV27 and TRBJ2-1; 16 nucleotides align to TRBD2. The receptor comes from a human donor with non-small cell lung cancer that progressed on radiotherapy plus ipilimumab. CDR3 DNA sequence: TGTGCCAGCAGCGGGGGGACTAGCGGGAGGGGCTACAATGAGCAGTTCTTC. This gives the protein CASSGGTSGRGYNEQFF.